This T cell receptor beta chain appears in the sequencing data of a study of vaccination and CD4 T cells after COVID-19. General observations from the study: Median reactive clonotypes, those recognizing SARS-CoV-2, rose from about 22 to 38, not significantly.

The study sequenced cultured CD4+ T cell DNA using the Oncomine TCR Beta short-read assay. TCRdb itself ran the PCR reads through MiXCR, one entry per CDR3 protein. The repertoire includes about 18,000 distinct CDR3 sequences, approximately 48% of them detected once, and roughly 13% sits in the top ten. Points on this clonotype: No antigen is known for it.

The CDR3 runs 16 residues. V was trimmed by 2 bases and J by 3 bases, leaving 14 bases between them. The sample's time point: late sampling 161 to 241 days after vaccination in a few convalescent patients. As to treatment: roughly 10-day PBMC culture with coronavirus spike peptide pools or control peptides (ViraFEST assay). The chain uses TRBV12-3 or TRBV12-4 and TRBJ1-5, with D tentatively TRBD1 (5 bases). The material sequenced was CD4+ T cells from blood, cultured in vitro, taken about 7 months after SARS-CoV-2 vaccination. The receptor comes from a human donor who had recovered from COVID-19. Here the CDR3 DNA reads TGTGCCAGCAGTTTATCCTACGGGGCAGCCAATCAGCCCCAGCATTTT. Its translation is CASSLSYGAANQPQHF.